One and the same sample provided the 28 T cell receptor beta chains below, sequenced in a study of shared clonotypes between healthy human individuals. Naive CD8 populations comprised CD45RO-negative cells positively selected for CCR7, excluding terminally differentiated effector memory CD45RA+ cells. Using immunoSEQ multiplex PCR, the repertoire was profiled, and TCRdb retains in-frame clones only, with some absent. The sample lists a few million clones; 85% to 95% were seen once. Source material: naive CD8+ T cells from PBMCs. These TCRs come from a man in his late teens or twenties in good health. Some clones in this sample may be carry-over from other donors' samples.

The rearrangement links TRBV28 to TRBJ2-7; a possible D gene is TRBD2 (6 bases). CDR3 length: 14 residues. CDR1 and CDR2 (germline): MDHEN, SYDVKM. V was shortened by 6 bases and J by 0 bases, with 12 bases between the two germline ends. CDR3 nucleotide sequence: TGTGCCAGCAGGCTGGAGGGGTACTCCTACGAGCAGTACTTC. Amino acid sequence: CASRLEGYSYEQYF.

This sequence joins TRBV5-5 and TRBJ2-2, with D uncertain. V was shortened by 0 bases and J by 5 bases, with 8 bases between the two germline ends. The CDR3 loop spans 14 amino acids. From germline, CDR1 is SGHKS and CDR2 YYEKEE (reference sequence). The CDR3 is CASSLGFITGELFF. CDR3 in DNA: TGTGCCAGCAGCTTGGGCTTCATTACCGGGGAGCTGTTTTTT.

This rearrangement joins TRBV7-9 to TRBJ2-5; unclear D gene. V gave up 3 bases and J gave up 5 bases, with 10 bases separating them. CDR1 is SEHNR and CDR2 is FQNEAQ in the germline V gene (reference sequence). The CDR3 covers 13 residues. The chain's CDR3 is CASSFLGQETQYF. The CDR3 region has the DNA TGTGCCAGCAGCTTCTTAGGGCAGGAGACCCAGTACTTC.

The chain employs TRBV7-2 and TRBJ2-1; D is perhaps TRBD2 (7 bases). The CDR3 loop spans 15 amino acids. Germline CDR1 is SGHTA and CDR2 is FQGNSA. The V end lost 5 bases, the J end lost 4 bases, and 15 bases lay between the germline ends. DNA for the CDR3: TGTGCCAGCAGCACAGGGCTCGGGGGGTACAATGAGCAGTTCTTC. This codes for CASSTGLGGYNEQFF. The whole variable domain, remainder taken from reference TRBV7-2 and TRBJ2-1, is GAGVSQSPSNKVTEKGKDVELRCDPISGHTALYWYRQSLGQGLEFLIYFQGNSAPDKSGLPSDRFSAERTGGSVSTLTIQRTQQEDSAVYLCASSTGLGGYNEQFFGPGTRLTVL.

This chain uses TRBV29-1 with TRBJ1-2, with 7 nucleotides matching TRBD1. V was pared by 6 bases and J by 3 bases, with 7 bases of the junction left unmatched. Germline lookup yields CDR1 SQVTM and CDR2 ANQGSEA. This CDR3 comprises 13 residues. In nucleotides, the CDR3 is TGCAGCGTCCTCACAGGGGTTGACTATGGCTACACCTTC. Protein sequence: CSVLTGVDYGYTF. The full variable domain, with the rest looked up from reference TRBV29-1 and TRBJ1-2, is SAVISQKPSRDICQRGTSLTIQCQVDSQVTMMFWYRQQPGQSLTLIATANQGSEATYESGFVIDKFPISRPNLTFSTLTVSNMSPEDSSIYLCSVLTGVDYGYTFGSGTRLTVV.

The J gene is TRBJ1-5, the V gene TRBV27; no reliable D call. The CDR3 has 15 amino acids. From germline, CDR1 is MNHEY and CDR2 SMNVEV (reference sequence). V was shortened by 5 bases and J by 0 bases, with 11 bases between the two germline ends. The CDR3 loop is CASSRSEHSNQPQHF. The CDR3 coding sequence is TGTGCCAGCAGTAGAAGTGAGCATAGCAATCAGCCCCAGCATTTT.

This chain links TRBV10-2 with TRBJ2-7, with TRBD2 matching over 9 bases. The V segment lost 7 bases and the J segment 5 bases; nucleotides outside the gene matches: 6. CDR1 is WSHSY, CDR2 SAAADI, per germline. CDR3 length: 13 amino acids. CDR3 bases: TGCGCCAGCATGGCGGGAGGGCCCCACGAGCAGTACTTC. Translating it yields CASMAGGPHEQYF.

About this clone: At one end the junction does not follow the germline gene, possibly because of a read error. The chain employs TRBV5-5 and TRBJ2-7; 8 bases fit TRBD1. CDR1 and CDR2 from the germline V gene are SGHKS and YYEKEE (reference sequence). The CDR3 has 14 amino acids. The CDR3 sequence is CASSQGQGAYEQYF. In DNA form, the CDR3 reads TGCGCCAGCAGCCAAGGGCAGGGGGCTTACGAGCAGTACTTC.

This clone occurred once. This chain joins TRBV19 and TRBJ2-5; a weak D match, TRBD1 (6 bases). There are 15 residues in the CDR3. Germline CDR1 is LNHDA and CDR2 is SQIVND (reference sequence). The V end was cut by 6 bases, the J end by 4 bases, with 18 bases between. The CDR3 DNA follows: TGTGCCAGTAGCACATACAGTACAGGGCGAGAGACCCAGTACTTC. It encodes CASSTYSTGRETQYF.

As concerns this clone: Other DNA sequences of this sample code for an identical CDR3. The chain recombines TRBV27 with TRBJ2-7; D may be TRBD1 (5 bases). The CDR3 is 14 amino acids. Germline values: CDR1 MNHEY, CDR2 SMNVEV (reference sequence). Trimming removed 1 base at V and 4 bases at J, with 11 bases between. CDR3 sequence (DNA): TGTGCCAGCAGTTTATTTGCAGGGTCTTACGAGCAGTACTTC. Its translation: CASSLFAGSYEQYF.

The chain has TRBV4-1 and TRBJ1-2; TRBD1 might be the D (5 bases). The CDR3 sequence is 19 residues long. The V gene lost 3 bases and the J gene lost 2 bases, with 25 bases spanning the gap. Germline V gene data show CDR1 as MGHRA and CDR2 as YSYEKL. The CDR3 region is CASSHFYRPRQPQNYGYTF. The CDR3, as DNA: TGCGCCAGCAGCCATTTTTACAGGCCAAGACAACCGCAAAACTATGGCTACACCTTC.

The CDR3 is CASSQDRSQGLTEAFF. For the CDR3, the DNA is TGCGCCAGCAGCCAAGATCGAAGCCAGGGGCTCACTGAAGCTTTCTTT. This chain connects TRBV4-1 to TRBJ1-1; tentatively, D is TRBD1 (6 bases). CDR3 length: 16 amino acids. V was shortened by 0 bases and J by 4 bases, with 15 bases between the two germline ends. CDR1 and CDR2 (germline): MGHRA, YSYEKL.

The J gene is TRBJ2-2, the V gene TRBV9; TRBD1 matches at 7 bases. V gave up 4 bases and J gave up 4 bases; unmatched junction bases: 10. Looked up from germline, CDR1 is SGDLS and CDR2 is YYNGEE. The CDR3 is made up of 16 amino acids. CDR3 coding DNA: TGTGCCAGCAGCCCGCGACAGGGTCCCTCCACCGGGGAGCTGTTTTTT. The encoded protein is CASSPRQGPSTGELFF.

As regards this clone: A far larger clone is one base from this, pointing to a likely read error. The rearrangement joins TRBV11-2 to TRBJ1-1; TRBD1 is a possible D gene (6 bases). This CDR3 has 13 amino acids. Germline CDR1 is SGHAT and CDR2 is FQNNGV. V was trimmed by 6 bases and J by 1 base, leaving 9 bases between them. The DNA for the CDR3 is TGTGCCAGCAGACAGGGACGGAACACTGAAGCTTTCTTT. It codes for CASRQGRNTEAFF.

The rearrangement uses TRBV10-3 and TRBJ2-1; D unresolved. The CDR3 loop spans 12 amino acids. V lost 6 bases, J lost 9 bases, and 12 bases lay in between. Germline CDR1 ENHRY, CDR2 SYGVKD. CDR3 region: CAIRPADGEQFF. The CDR3 bases are TGTGCCATCAGGCCCGCGGACGGTGAGCAGTTCTTC.

The rearrangement joins TRBV28 to TRBJ1-5; D is unclear. CDR1 is MDHEN and CDR2 is SYDVKM in the germline V gene. Trimming left V 2 bases short and J 1 base short, with 9 bases between. The CDR3 spans 15 residues. The CDR3 here is CASSLQVSSNQPQHF. The CDR3 DNA sequence: TGTGCCAGCAGTTTACAGGTTTCGAGCAATCAGCCCCAGCATTTT.

V usage is TRBV27 and J usage is TRBJ2-2; D gene ambiguous. Germline CDR1 reads MNHEY; CDR2 reads SMNVEV (reference sequence). This CDR3 is built from 15 residues. Trimming cost V 2 bases and J 0 bases, with 7 bases left between them. CDR3 region: CASSLEGANTGELFF. CDR3 in DNA: TGTGCCAGCAGTTTAGAAGGCGCGAACACCGGGGAGCTGTTTTTT.

As DNA, the CDR3 is TGTGCCAGCAGTCCTCTCCCCCCAGGTACTGAAGCTTTCTTT. Its translation is CASSPLPPGTEAFF. V usage is TRBV27 and J usage is TRBJ1-1, with D hard to call. The CDR3 covers 14 residues. V lost 5 bases to trimming and J lost 5 bases, with 15 bases between them. The germline CDR1 and CDR2 sequences are MNHEY and SMNVEV (reference sequence).

This clone has just one count. The V call is TRBV11-2, the J call TRBJ2-7, with 11 positions matching TRBD2. Trimming took 3 bases from V and 1 from J; bases not matched to a gene: 11. Germline CDR1 is SGHAT and CDR2 is FQNNGV. The CDR3 is made up of 18 amino acids. CDR3 loop: CASSFGLAGPRGSYEQYF. In DNA form, the CDR3 reads TGTGCCAGCAGCTTCGGACTAGCGGGTCCTCGGGGGTCCTACGAGCAGTACTTC.

The chain combines TRBV4-3 with TRBJ2-7; 7 positions match TRBD2. There are 14 residues in the CDR3. Germline values: CDR1 LGHNA, CDR2 YSLEER. After removal of 2 bases from V and 3 bases from J, the junction contained 4 bases not matched to a gene. The CDR3 region is CASSQYRGDYEQYF. The CDR3 DNA reads TGCGCCAGCAGCCAATATCGGGGGGACTACGAGCAGTACTTC.

The CDR3 region has the DNA TGTGCCAGCAGCCTGATGGGCCGGGACGGCATCAATGAGCAGTTCTTC. Translation: CASSLMGRDGINEQFF. The chain couples TRBV14 to TRBJ2-1; the D gene could be TRBD1 or TRBD2 (5 bases each). Germline V CDR1 and CDR2: SGHDN, FVKESK. Trimming removed 4 bases at V and 6 bases at J, with 19 bases between. The CDR3 sequence is 16 residues long. Variable domain in full (rest from reference TRBV14 and TRBJ2-1): EAGVTQFPSHSVIEKGQTVTLRCDPISGHDNLYWYRRVMGKEIKFLLHFVKESKQDESGMPNNRFLAERTGGTYSTLKVQPAELEDSGVYFCASSLMGRDGINEQFFGPGTRLTVL.

This clone turned up a few times. The chain links TRBV10-3 to TRBJ2-7, with D maybe TRBD1 (6 bases). This CDR3 has 13 residues. CDR1 and CDR2 (germline): ENHRY, SYGVKD. Trimming shortened V by 4 bases and J by 4 bases, and 11 bases separated the two germline ends. CDR3 sequence reads: CAISVSTGYEQYF. The CDR3 DNA reads TGTGCCATCAGTGTATCCACAGGGTACGAGCAGTACTTC.

This chain joins TRBV6-5 and TRBJ2-5; D may correspond to TRBD1 or TRBD2 (7 bases each). CDR3 length: 13 amino acids. The V end lost 10 bases, the J end lost 5 bases, and 17 bases lay between the germline ends. Per germline, CDR1 MNHEY and CDR2 SVGAGI. CDR3 nucleotides: TGTGCCAACCCCTCAGGGGGGGACGAGACCCAGTACTTC. Its translation is CANPSGGDETQYF.

This chain joins TRBV6-5 and TRBJ2-1; 8 positions agree with TRBD2. The ends lost 2 bases at V and 9 bases at J; junction bases unmatched: 0. CDR1 is MNHEY and CDR2 is SVGAGI in the germline V gene. The CDR3 loop spans 12 amino acids. The CDR3 sequence is CASSYRGGEQFF. Written as DNA, the CDR3 is TGTGCCAGCAGTTACCGGGGGGGTGAGCAGTTCTTC.

The chain combines TRBV2 with TRBJ2-3; no definite D call. CDR3 length: 15 amino acids. V was clipped by 4 bases and J by 0 bases, with 11 bases between them. CDR1 and CDR2 (germline): SNHLY, FYNNEI. The CDR3 here is CASSGSLTSTDTQYF. The CDR3 nucleotides are TGTGCCAGCAGTGGGTCGCTCACTAGCACAGATACGCAGTATTTT.

The chain is built from TRBV6-4 and TRBJ1-2; maybe TRBD1 (5 bases). The germline V gene encodes CDR1 MRHNA and CDR2 SNTAGT. The ends were cut back, 6 bases at V and 2 bases at J, with 13 bases in the middle. The CDR3 length is 14 residues. The CDR3 nucleotides read TGTGCCAGCAGACCGGGGGGGGAGAACTATGGCTACACCTTC. Amino acids: CASRPGGENYGYTF.

CDR3 coding DNA: TGTGCCTGGATCGCAAGGTGGGCAGGCGGGAGTAGCCCCCTCTCCTACAATGAGCAGTTCTTC. Amino acid sequence: CAWIARWAGGSSPLSYNEQFF. The gene calls are TRBV30 and TRBJ2-1; 7 nucleotides align to TRBD2. V lost 4 bases to trimming and J lost 0 bases; unmatched junction nucleotides: 24. Per germline, CDR1 GTSNPN and CDR2 SVGIG (reference sequence). The CDR3 consists of 21 residues.

This chain joins TRBV6-5 and TRBJ1-4, with a weak D call TRBD1 (5 bases). V lost 2 bases and J lost 6, with 10 bases in between. Germline CDR1 is MNHEY and CDR2 is SVGAGI. This CDR3 has 14 amino acids. The CDR3 reads CASSYRDWDEKLFF. DNA of the CDR3: TGTGCCAGCAGTTACAGGGACTGGGATGAAAAACTGTTTTTT.